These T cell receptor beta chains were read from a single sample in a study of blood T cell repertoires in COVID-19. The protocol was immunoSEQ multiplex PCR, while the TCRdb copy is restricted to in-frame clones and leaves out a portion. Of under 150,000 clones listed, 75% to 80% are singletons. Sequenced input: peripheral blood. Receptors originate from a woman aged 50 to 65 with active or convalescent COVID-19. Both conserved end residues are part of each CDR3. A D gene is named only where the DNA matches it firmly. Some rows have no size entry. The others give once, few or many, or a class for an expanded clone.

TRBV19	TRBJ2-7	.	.	CASSPRGNPYEQYF	TGTGCCAGTAGTCCGAGAGGGAACCCCTACGAGCAGTACTTC
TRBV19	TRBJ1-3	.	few	CASSLAGLSGNTIYF	TGTGCCAGTAGTTTGGCAGGACTCTCTGGAAACACCATATATTTT
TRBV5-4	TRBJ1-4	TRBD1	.	CASSFDRGLNEKLFF	TGTGCCAGCAGTTTTGACAGGGGCCTTAATGAAAAACTGTTTTTT
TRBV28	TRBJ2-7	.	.	CASSSPGTPRSEQYF	TGTGCCAGCAGCTCCCCCGGGACTCCGCGGTCCGAGCAGTACTTC
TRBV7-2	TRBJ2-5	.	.	CASSLAGSLETQYF	TGTGCCAGCAGCTTAGCGGGCAGCCTAGAGACCCAGTACTTC
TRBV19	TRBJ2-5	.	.	CASSSRGGAGETQYF	TGTGCCAGTAGTTCGAGAGGGGGGGCCGGAGAGACCCAGTACTTC
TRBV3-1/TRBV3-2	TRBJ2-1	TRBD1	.	CASSQVAGGADRGEQFF	TGTGCCAGCAGCCAAGTCGCAGGGGGCGCGGATCGAGGTGAGCAGTTCTTC
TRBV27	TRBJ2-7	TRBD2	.	CASSLSGLAASYEQYF	TGTGCCAGCAGTTTATCAGGACTAGCGGCTTCCTACGAGCAGTACTTC
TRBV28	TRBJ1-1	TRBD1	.	CASSPPTYGQGPGFTEAFF	TGTGCCAGCAGTCCCCCTACCTATGGACAGGGGCCGGGTTTCACTGAAGCTTTCTTT
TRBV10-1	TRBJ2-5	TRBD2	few	CASRLTGTRGAQETQYF	TGCGCCAGCAGACTTACCGGGACTAGGGGGGCCCAAGAGACCCAGTACTTC
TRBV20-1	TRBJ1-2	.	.	CSAEKGGGYTF	TGCAGTGCAGAGAAAGGAGGGGGCTACACCTTC
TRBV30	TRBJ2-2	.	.	CAWGGDSFTGELFF	TGTGCCTGGGGGGGGGACAGCTTCACCGGGGAGCTGTTTTTT
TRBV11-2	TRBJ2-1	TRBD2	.	CASSLELAGGPGEQFF	TGTGCCAGCAGCTTAGAACTAGCGGGAGGGCCTGGTGAGCAGTTCTTC
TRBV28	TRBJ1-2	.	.	CASLREIGGYGYTF	TGTGCCAGCCTGCGGGAGATAGGGGGCTATGGCTACACCTTC
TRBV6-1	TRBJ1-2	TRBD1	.	CASSEGQGFGYTF	TGTGCCAGCAGTGAAGGACAGGGGTTTGGCTACACCTTC
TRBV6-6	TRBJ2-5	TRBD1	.	CASSLDRAGETQYF	TGTGCCAGCAGCCTCGACAGGGCAGGGGAGACCCAGTACTTC
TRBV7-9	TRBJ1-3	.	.	CASSLEQGWAGNTIYF	TGTGCCAGCAGCTTAGAGCAGGGCTGGGCTGGAAACACCATATATTTT